The 25 T cell receptor beta chains in this list originate from one sample, sequenced in a study of blood T cell repertoires in COVID-19. Some clones are missing from TCRdb's copy, which holds only in-frame ones; the method was immunoSEQ multiplex PCR. This sample has hundreds of thousands of clones, with roughly 90% found just once. The sample taken for sequencing was PBMCs or T cells enriched from blood (not recorded which). Receptors were obtained from a woman aged 40 to 49 who had recovered from COVID-19.

The chain employs TRBV20-1 and TRBJ1-1; TRBD1 is a possible D gene (6 bases). V lost 3 bases and J 0 bases, leaving 11 bases between the germline ends. CDR3 length equals 14 residues. Per the germline V gene, CDR1 is DFQATT and CDR2 is SNEGSKA (reference sequence). CDR3 nucleotides: TGCAGTGCTAGTCAAAACAGGGTGAACACTGAAGCTTTCTTT. It encodes CSASQNRVNTEAFF.

Only one count was recorded for this clone. This chain joins TRBV11-2 and TRBJ2-7; the match to TRBD2 covers 13 bases. The length of the CDR3 is 16 residues. V was clipped by 5 bases and J by 10 bases; unmatched bases: 14. Germline CDR1 and CDR2: SGHAT and FQNNGV. The CDR3 sequence: CASSVTAPTSGGPQYF. In DNA, the CDR3 is TGTGCCAGCAGCGTAACGGCCCCGACTAGCGGGGGGCCCCAGTACTTC.

Points on this clone: This CDR3 is also generated by other DNA sequences in the sample. The V call is TRBV6-5, the J call TRBJ2-5; no definite D call. Trimming shortened V by 5 bases and J by 4 bases, and 5 bases separated the two germline ends. The CDR3 extends over 11 amino acids. The V gene's germline CDR1 is MNHEY and CDR2 SVGAGI. CDR3 sequence reads: CASSTRETQYF. The DNA of the CDR3 is TGTGCCAGCAGTACAAGAGAGACCCAGTACTTC.

V gene TRBV25-1 combines with J gene TRBJ2-7; tentatively, D is TRBD1 (5 bases). The germline CDR1 and CDR2 sequences are MGHDK and SYGVNS. The V gene lost 5 bases and the J gene lost 0 bases, with 11 bases spanning the gap. The CDR3 sequence is 14 residues long. In DNA, the CDR3 is TGTGCCAGCAGTACAGGACCGAGCTCCTACGAGCAGTACTTC. This encodes CASSTGPSSYEQYF.

The chain employs TRBV4-2 and TRBJ1-1; no reliable D call. V lost 1 base to trimming and J lost 0 bases, with 9 bases between them. The CDR3 runs to 15 residues. Germline loops: CDR1 LGHNA, CDR2 YNFKEQ. The CDR3: CASSQVNRVNTEAFF. The DNA of the CDR3 is TGTGCCAGCAGCCAAGTTAACAGAGTGAACACTGAAGCTTTCTTT.

This chain links TRBV5-8 with TRBJ1-2; D remains unclear. CDR1 is SGHTS and CDR2 is YDEGEE in the germline V gene. The CDR3 is 13 amino acids. V lost 4 bases and J 1 base, leaving 8 bases between the germline ends. The CDR3 DNA is TGTGCCAGCAGCCCCAGACTTAACTATGGCTACACCTTC. This gives the protein CASSPRLNYGYTF.

In regard to this clone: An end of the junction does not agree with germline; a read error may underlie this. V gene TRBV2 combines with J gene TRBJ2-2, with D tentatively TRBD2 (5 bases). Germline-derived CDR1 and CDR2 are SNHLY and FYNNEI. This CDR3 comprises 13 residues. The CDR3 nucleotides are TGTGCCAGCAGGAACGGACTCACCGTGGAGCTGTTTTTT. Its translation: CASRNGLTVELFF.

The rearrangement uses TRBV10-3 and TRBJ1-1; TRBD1 might be the D (6 bases). The V gene's germline CDR1 is ENHRY and CDR2 SYGVKD. The V and J ends lost 10 bases and 1 base respectively, with 13 bases between them. The CDR3 extends over 13 amino acids. The chain's CDR3 is CATMGHTNTEAFF. CDR3 DNA sequence: TGTGCCACCATGGGACATACGAACACTGAAGCTTTCTTT.

In DNA, the CDR3 is TGTGCCAGCAGCCCGAGCCCCACTAACAATGAGCAGTTCTTC. It is translated as CASSPSPTNNEQFF. This chain links TRBV7-3 with TRBJ2-1; D not resolved. The germline V gene encodes CDR1 SGHTA and CDR2 FQGTGA. V lost 5 bases and J 5 bases, leaving 13 bases between the germline ends. CDR3 length equals 14 residues.

The gene calls are TRBV2 and TRBJ2-1; the D is unclear. Trimming left V 11 bases short and J 5 bases short, with 16 bases between. Germline CDR1 SNHLY, CDR2 FYNNEI. The CDR3 sequence is 13 residues long. The CDR3 spells CASATPEHNEQFF. In nucleotides, the CDR3 is TGTGCCTCCGCCACCCCGGAGCACAATGAGCAGTTCTTC. Filled out from reference TRBV2 and TRBJ2-1, the complete variable domain reads EPEVTQTPSHQVTQMGQEVILRCVPISNHLYFYWYRQILGQKVEFLVSFYNNEISEKSEIFDDQFSVERPDGSNFTLKIRSTKLEDSAMYFCASATPEHNEQFFGPGTRLTVL.

The chain employs TRBV7-2 and TRBJ1-5; the match to TRBD1 covers 8 bases. Losses at the gene ends were 5 bases for V and 2 bases for J; bases not matched to a gene: 5. Germline CDR1 reads SGHTA; CDR2 reads FQGNSA. CDR3 length: 15 residues. CDR3 amino acids: CASSTTGAGNQPQHF. DNA of the CDR3: TGTGCCAGCAGCACGACAGGGGCCGGCAATCAGCCCCAGCATTTT.

J is TRBJ1-3 and V is TRBV18; D gene uncertain. The CDR3 extends over 14 amino acids. The germline V gene has CDR1 KGHSH and CDR2 LQKENI. Between the trimmed V and J ends, which lost 3 bases and 0 bases, there was a span of 6 bases. The CDR3 coding sequence is TGTGCCAGCTCACCTGACAACTCTGGAAACACCATATATTTT. Protein sequence: CASSPDNSGNTIYF.

This chain joins TRBV7-3 and TRBJ2-3; possible D gene TRBD1, 5 bases. The CDR3 consists of 13 residues. Deletions cut 3 bases from V and 5 bases from J, with 9 bases between. Per the germline V gene, CDR1 is SGHTA and CDR2 is FQGTGA. CDR3 sequence: CASSLGLKDTQYF. DNA for the CDR3: TGTGCCAGCAGCTTGGGGCTGAAAGATACGCAGTATTTT.

This chain connects TRBV24-1 to TRBJ2-3, with D possibly being TRBD2 (5 bases). The CDR3 runs 17 residues. The V end was cut by 0 bases, the J end by 0 bases, with 12 bases between. Germline CDR1 and CDR2: KGHDR and SFDVKD. The CDR3 sequence: CATSDLLSGASTDTQYF. Here the CDR3 DNA reads TGTGCCACCAGTGATTTGCTCAGCGGAGCTAGCACAGATACGCAGTATTTT.

The V call is TRBV3-1 (or the pseudogene TRBV3-2), the J call TRBJ2-5, with D tentatively TRBD2 (5 bases). Germline V gene sequence: CDR1 LGHDT, CDR2 YNNKEL (reference sequence). CDR3 size: 14 residues. V was shortened by 0 bases and J by 5 bases, with 10 bases between the two germline ends. The CDR3 is CASSQDEGAETQYF. The CDR3 nucleotides read TGTGCCAGCAGCCAAGATGAGGGTGCGGAGACCCAGTACTTC.

The chain couples TRBV18 to TRBJ1-2; 9 nucleotides line up with TRBD1. V shed 0 bases and J 8 bases; nucleotides not matched to a gene: 4. Germline CDR1 is KGHSH and CDR2 is LQKENI. The CDR3 runs 14 residues. The CDR3 sequence is CASSPPRTGDGYTF. The DNA for the CDR3 is TGTGCCAGCTCACCACCCCGGACAGGGGACGGCTACACCTTC.

V gene TRBV11-2 combines with J gene TRBJ2-7; maybe TRBD2 (6 bases). Germline CDR1 and CDR2: SGHAT and FQNNGV. The V end was cut by 1 base, the J end by 0 bases, with 13 bases between. This CDR3 contains 16 residues. In DNA, the CDR3 is TGTGCCAGCAGCTTAGTTGGCGGGGTGGGCTCCTACGAGCAGTACTTC. Its protein is CASSLVGGVGSYEQYF.

J is TRBJ1-2 and V is TRBV15; D unclear. The germline V and J ends were trimmed by 1 base and 2 bases, with 14 bases remaining between them. There are 16 residues in the CDR3. Germline V gene data show CDR1 as LNHNV and CDR2 as YYDKDF (reference sequence). The CDR3 sequence is CATSRGVAGINYGYTF. For the CDR3, the DNA is TGTGCCACCAGCAGAGGAGTCGCAGGAATCAACTATGGCTACACCTTC.

The CDR3 spells CASSFHSSPGGQQYF. CDR3 DNA: TGTGCCAGCAGTTTTCACAGCTCCCCGGGGGGTCAGCAGTACTTC. The V call is TRBV27, the J call TRBJ2-7; the match to TRBD2 covers 7 bases. There are 15 residues in the CDR3. V trimming: 3 bases; J trimming: 8 bases; junction bases outside the gene matches: 13. Germline assignment: CDR1 MNHEY and CDR2 SMNVEV (reference sequence).

The rearrangement joins TRBV6-2 or TRBV6-3 to TRBJ2-1; the D gene is possibly TRBD2 (6 bases). V was clipped by 6 bases and J by 0 bases, with 12 bases between them. The germline gives CDR1 MNHEY, CDR2 SVGEGT. The CDR3 runs to 15 residues. This CDR3 reads CASRPRGSSYNEQFF. The DNA for the CDR3 is TGTGCCAGCAGACCTCGGGGGAGCTCCTACAATGAGCAGTTCTTC.

This rearrangement joins TRBV29-1 to TRBJ2-7; no definite D call. Trimming took 0 bases from V and 1 from J, leaving 7 bases between them. CDR3 length: 13 amino acids. Germline V CDR1 and CDR2: SQVTM, ANQGSEA. CDR3 in DNA: TGCAGCGTTGAAGAGGCGGATTCCTACGAGCAGTACTTC. The encoded protein is CSVEEADSYEQYF.

The chain combines TRBV3-1 (or the pseudogene TRBV3-2) with TRBJ2-7, with TRBD2 identical over 7 bases. CDR1 and CDR2 (germline): LGHDT, YNNKEL (reference sequence). V shed 0 bases, J shed 5 bases, and the junction held 10 bases outside the gene matches. This CDR3 spans 16 amino acids. The CDR3 here is CASSQDGASGMNEQYF. The CDR3 DNA sequence: TGTGCCAGCAGCCAAGATGGAGCTAGCGGTATGAACGAGCAGTACTTC.

The chain carries TRBV6-5 and TRBJ2-5; 11 bases agree with TRBD1. CDR1 and CDR2 (germline): MNHEY, SVGAGI. With V trimmed by 6 bases and J by 5 bases, 5 bases remained unmatched. This CDR3 region has 14 residues. The CDR3 DNA sequence: TGTGCCAGCAGATGGACAGGGGGCTTGGAGACCCAGTACTTC. Translated, it gives CASRWTGGLETQYF.

V and J are TRBV6-5 and TRBJ2-7; D not resolved. V lost 6 bases, J lost 6 bases, and 9 bases lay in between. This CDR3 comprises 11 residues. Germline V CDR1 and CDR2: MNHEY, SVGAGI. CDR3 in amino acids: CASRRMGEQYF. In DNA form, the CDR3 reads TGTGCCAGCAGGCGGATGGGCGAGCAGTACTTC.

The genes are TRBV18 and TRBJ1-1; 8 nucleotides agree with TRBD1. Germline CDR1 reads KGHSH; CDR2 reads LQKENI. V lost 4 bases, J lost 0 bases, and 1 base stayed unmatched. CDR3 length: 14 amino acids. In nucleotides, the CDR3 is TGTGCCAGCTCACGACAGGGGATGAACACTGAAGCTTTCTTT. Protein sequence: CASSRQGMNTEAFF.